The clone carrying this T cell receptor beta chain appeared many times. What it binds is unknown. MiXCR re-clonotyped the PCR reads for TCRdb. The repertoire holds around 89,000 clones, with about 15% as singletons. Until they underwent thyroid surgery, no patient had received any treatment. The entry originates in a study of metastatic and nonmetastatic thyroid tumors. The study, taken as a whole, reports: According to reports, the diversity of TCR beta was significantly higher in malignant thyroid tumors than in benign nodules, and this held in both blood and tumor samples.

Specimen: blood. The receptor comes from a female donor with papillary thyroid cancer or a benign thyroid nodule (not recorded which). Some clones in this sample may be carry-over from other donors' samples.

CDR3 DNA: TGTGCCAGCAGTGAACGGCAGCTTGAAGAGACCCAGTACTTC. Amino acid sequence: CASSERQLEETQYF. The gene calls are TRBV2 and TRBJ2-5; no reliable D call. Per the germline V gene, CDR1 is SNHLY and CDR2 is FYNNEI. With 2 bases removed from V and 3 bases from J, the gap between germline ends came to 10 bases. The CDR3 totals 14 residues.